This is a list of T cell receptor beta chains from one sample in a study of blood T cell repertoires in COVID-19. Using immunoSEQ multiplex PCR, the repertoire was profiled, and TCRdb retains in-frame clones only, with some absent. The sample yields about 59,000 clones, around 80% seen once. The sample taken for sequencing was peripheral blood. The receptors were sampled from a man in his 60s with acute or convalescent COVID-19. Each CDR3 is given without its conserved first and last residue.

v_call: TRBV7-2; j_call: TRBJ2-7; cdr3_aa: ASSFDRVDYEQY
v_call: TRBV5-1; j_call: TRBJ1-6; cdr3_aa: ASSLQGPINSPLH
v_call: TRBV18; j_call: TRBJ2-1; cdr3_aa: ASSPIAGGRVEQF
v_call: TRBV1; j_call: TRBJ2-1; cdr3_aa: TSSPRDRGKRNEQF
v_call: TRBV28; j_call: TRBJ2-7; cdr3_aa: ASSFNLGGYEQY
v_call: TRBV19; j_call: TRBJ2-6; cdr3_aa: ASSWGGTGANVLT
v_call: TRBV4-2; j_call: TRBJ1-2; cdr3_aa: ASSLGGSDYGYT
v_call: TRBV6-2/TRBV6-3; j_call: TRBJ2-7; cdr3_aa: ASSYPTTGNEQY
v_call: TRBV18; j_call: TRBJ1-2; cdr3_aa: ASSGQQTGAQGYT
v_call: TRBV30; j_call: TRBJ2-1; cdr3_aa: AWSRGLADNEQF
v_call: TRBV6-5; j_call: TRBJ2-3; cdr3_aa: ASRLTGPDTQY
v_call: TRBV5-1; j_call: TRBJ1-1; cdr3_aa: ASSLDTLNTEAF
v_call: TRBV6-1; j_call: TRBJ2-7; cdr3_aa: ASSEMGGASGPYEQY
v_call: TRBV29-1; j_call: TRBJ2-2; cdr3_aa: STGITGELF
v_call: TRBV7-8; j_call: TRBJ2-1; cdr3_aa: ASRLTSGAYNEQF
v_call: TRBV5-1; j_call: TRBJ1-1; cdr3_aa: ASSTGFLNTEAF
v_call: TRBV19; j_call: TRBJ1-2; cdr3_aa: ASSIGGSYGYT
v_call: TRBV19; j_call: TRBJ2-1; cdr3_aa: ASSIIEASGYNEQF
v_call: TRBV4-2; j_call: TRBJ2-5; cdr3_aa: ASSQGTLETQY
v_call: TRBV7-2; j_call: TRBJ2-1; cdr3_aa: ASSSGLAEYNEQF
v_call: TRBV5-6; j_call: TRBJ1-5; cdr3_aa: ASSLSYSNQPQH
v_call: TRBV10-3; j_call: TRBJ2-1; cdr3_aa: AISPGLADYNEQF
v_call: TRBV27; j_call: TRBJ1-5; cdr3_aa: ASRSRGRGTQPQH
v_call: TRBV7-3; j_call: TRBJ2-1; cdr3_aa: ASSLAGSPPNEQF
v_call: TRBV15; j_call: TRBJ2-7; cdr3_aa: ATSAGRLWDEQY
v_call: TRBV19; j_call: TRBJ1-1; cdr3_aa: ASTSPGGYTEAF
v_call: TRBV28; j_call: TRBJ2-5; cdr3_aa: ASSLYTGTAQETQY
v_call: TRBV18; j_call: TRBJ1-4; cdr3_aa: ASSLNRGSPATNEKLF
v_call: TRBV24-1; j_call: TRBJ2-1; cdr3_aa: ATSDLKRPNNEQF
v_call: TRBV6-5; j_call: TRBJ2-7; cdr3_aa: ASSYGGQGYYEQY
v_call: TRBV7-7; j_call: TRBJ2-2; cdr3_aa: ASSQRAGLNTGELF
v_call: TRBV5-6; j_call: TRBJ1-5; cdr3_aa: ASSLAGTADNQPQH
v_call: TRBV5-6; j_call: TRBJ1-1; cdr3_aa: ASSFGLNTEAF
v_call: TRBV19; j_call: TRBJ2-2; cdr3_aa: ASSSTVSGELF
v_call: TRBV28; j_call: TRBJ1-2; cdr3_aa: ASSLSRGGGYGYT
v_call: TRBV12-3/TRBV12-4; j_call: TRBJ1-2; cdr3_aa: ASSFEGQRYT
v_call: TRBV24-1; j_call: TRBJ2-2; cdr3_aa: ATEKEPGELF
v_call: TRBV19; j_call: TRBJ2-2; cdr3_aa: ASNTGGSGRELF
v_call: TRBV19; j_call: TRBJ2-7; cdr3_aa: ASSQGRAYEQY
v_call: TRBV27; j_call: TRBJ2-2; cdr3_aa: ASSSPTSGRTANTGELF
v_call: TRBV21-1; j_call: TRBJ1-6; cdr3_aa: ASSKEMGGGRQSPLH
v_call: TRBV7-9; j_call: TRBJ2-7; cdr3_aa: ASSQDSRGLTYEQY
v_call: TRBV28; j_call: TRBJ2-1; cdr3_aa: ASSLAGGPRSQF
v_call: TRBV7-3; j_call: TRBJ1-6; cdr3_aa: ASSRDRADENSPLH
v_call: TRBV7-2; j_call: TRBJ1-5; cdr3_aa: ASSLGGGGNQPQH
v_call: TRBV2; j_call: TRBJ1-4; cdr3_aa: ASSYTGGTNEKLF
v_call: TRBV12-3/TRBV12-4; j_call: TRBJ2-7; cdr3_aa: ASSFESGDRQY
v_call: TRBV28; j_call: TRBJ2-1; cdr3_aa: ASRRDLYNEQF
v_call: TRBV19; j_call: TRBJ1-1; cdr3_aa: ASMYRDRGSTEAF
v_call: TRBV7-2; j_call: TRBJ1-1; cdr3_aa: ASSLIRSTEAF
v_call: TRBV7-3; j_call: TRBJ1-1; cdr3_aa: ASSLRQDTEAF